This paragraph reports one T cell receptor (beta chain). The data derive from a study of blood T cell repertoires in COVID-19. Study at large: Italy, Spain and the United States were the sources of the convalescent and acute COVID-19 samples.

The V end was cut by 5 bases, the J end by 4 bases, with 11 bases between. This CDR3 contains 13 residues. Repertoires were generated with immunoSEQ multiplex PCR, while TCRdb's copy carries only in-frame clones and drops some. Found here are tens of thousands of clones, about 89% of them singletons; the top ten hold approximately 30%. Sequences were obtained from peripheral blood. This TCR came from a woman aged 70-85 years with active COVID-19. The chain couples TRBV12-3 or TRBV12-4 to TRBJ1-1; tentative D call: TRBD1 (5 bases). CDR3 nucleotide sequence: TGTGCCAGCAGTCCCCCAGGGATCACTGAAGCTTTCTTT. Translating gives CASSPPGITEAFF.